This T cell receptor (beta chain) was obtained from a study of T cell responses to AZD1222 COVID-19 vaccine. General observations from the study: Only a handful of AZD1222 recipients were seropositive at baseline.

V was clipped by 0 bases and J by 9 bases, with 12 bases between them. CDR1 is LGHNA and CDR2 is YNFKEQ in the germline V gene. The CDR3 is 14 amino acids. On this clone itself: The antigen remains undetermined.

The data were produced by immunoSEQ multiplex PCR, yet TCRdb's version contains in-frame clones alone and is incomplete. The sample contains tens of thousands of clones, about 91% of which appear only once. The sequence was collected from an adult in good health. The V call is TRBV4-2, the J call TRBJ2-4; perhaps TRBD2 as D (5 bases). Material: peripheral blood, obtained on day 0 of MenACWY control vaccination. In DNA, the CDR3 is TGTGCCAGCAGCCAAGATCCCGGGGATAGCATTCAGTACTTC. Encoded protein: CASSQDPGDSIQYF.